A single sample gave rise to the 13 T cell receptor beta chains below, sequenced in a study of control samples from healthy donors and cancer patients. Some clones are missing from TCRdb's copy, which holds only in-frame ones; the method was immunoSEQ multiplex PCR. The sample carries 130,000 or so clones, approximately 92% recorded once. Sequenced sample: blood. The receptors originated from a man aged 18 to 35 in good health.

The chain combines TRBV19 with TRBJ2-1, with D maybe TRBD1 (5 bases). The germline V gene has CDR1 LNHDA and CDR2 SQIVND (reference sequence). V dropped 3 bases and J dropped 3 bases, with 12 bases sitting between them. This CDR3 has 15 amino acids. The CDR3 spells CASSIPQGGYNEQFF. DNA for the CDR3: TGTGCCAGTAGTATTCCGCAGGGCGGCTACAATGAGCAGTTCTTC.

The J gene is TRBJ1-3, the V gene TRBV3-1 (or the pseudogene TRBV3-2); no reliable D call. Germline values: CDR1 LGHDT, CDR2 YNNKEL (reference sequence). The CDR3 extends over 15 amino acids. Trimming stripped 1 base from V and 7 bases from J, with 14 bases between. The CDR3 coding sequence is TGTGCCAGCAGCCAAGCGGCTGGCCTCAGGAACACCATATATTTT. Translation gives CASSQAAGLRNTIYF.

The gene calls are TRBV5-1 and TRBJ2-1; D is tentatively TRBD1 or TRBD2 (6 bases each). CDR3 length: 16 amino acids. Trimming removed 2 bases at V and 1 base at J, with 13 bases between. Germline-derived CDR1 and CDR2 are SGHRS and YFSETQ. CDR3 sequence: CASSFPGARSYNEQFF. In nucleotides, the CDR3 is TGCGCCAGCAGCTTTCCGGGGGCCCGGTCCTACAATGAGCAGTTCTTC.

This clone was observed once. V usage is TRBV24-1 and J usage is TRBJ2-3; TRBD2 aligns across 7 bases. The CDR3 covers 16 residues. The germline CDR1 and CDR2 sequences are KGHDR and SFDVKD. The junction had 9 bases not matched to a gene; V was cut back by 6 bases and J by 1 base. The CDR3 loop reads CATSPAERGGTDTQYF. CDR3 nucleotides: TGTGCCACCAGTCCCGCCGAGCGGGGTGGCACAGATACGCAGTATTTT.

The chain joins TRBV11-3 to TRBJ2-1; a possible D gene is TRBD1 (6 bases). The CDR3 runs 13 residues. CDR1 SGHNT and CDR2 YENEEA come from the germline V gene. V was clipped by 6 bases and J by 4 bases, with 10 bases between them. CDR3 coding DNA: TGTGCCAGCAGTTCTCAGGGGTACAATGAGCAGTTCTTC. This encodes CASSSQGYNEQFF. The full variable domain, in which reference TRBV11-3 and TRBJ2-1 provide the parts outside the CDR3, is EAGVVQSPRYKIIEKKQPVAFWCNPISGHNTLYWYLQNLGQGPELLIRYENEEAVDDSQLPKDRFSAERLKGVDSTLKIQPAELGDSAVYLCASSSQGYNEQFFGPGTRLTVL.

The chain is built from TRBV6-5 and TRBJ1-3; D uncertain. Germline V gives CDR1 MNHEY, CDR2 SVGAGI. V lost 5 bases and J 0 bases, leaving 8 bases between the germline ends. The CDR3 covers 14 residues. CDR3 in DNA: TGTGCCAGCAGTCACCGGGACTCTGGAAACACCATATATTTT. Translating it yields CASSHRDSGNTIYF.

This rearrangement joins TRBV5-1 to TRBJ1-2; 7 bases map to TRBD1. CDR3 length: 14 residues. Looked up from germline, CDR1 is SGHRS and CDR2 is YFSETQ. The V and J ends lost 0 bases and 3 bases, in that order; junction bases with no gene match: 2. The CDR3 DNA is TGCGCCAGCAGCTTGGGCGGGACAGACTATGGCTACACCTTC. Its protein is CASSLGGTDYGYTF.

CDR3 residues: CASRRENTEAFF. In nucleotides, the CDR3 is TGTGCCAGTCGACGGGAGAACACTGAAGCTTTCTTT. J is TRBJ1-1 and V is TRBV2; D is undetermined. The CDR3 covers 12 residues. Germline V CDR1 and CDR2: SNHLY, FYNNEI. Trimming shortened V by 9 bases and J by 1 base, and 9 bases separated the two germline ends.

The chain is built from TRBV2 and TRBJ2-3; tentatively, D is TRBD1 (6 bases). The CDR3 extends over 16 amino acids. V lost 1 base to trimming and J lost 2 bases, with 13 bases between them. CDR1 and CDR2 (germline): SNHLY, FYNNEI. In DNA, the CDR3 is TGTGCCAGCAGTGAAGGGGTGGGGGACAACACAGATACGCAGTATTTT. Translated, it gives CASSEGVGDNTDTQYF.

The CDR3 coding sequence is TGCGCCAGCAGCGAAGCGACAGGGACCGACTATGGCTACACCTTC. Its protein product is CASSEATGTDYGYTF. This rearrangement joins TRBV5-1 to TRBJ1-2, with 7 bases lining up with TRBD1. The ends lost 4 bases at V and 3 bases at J; junction bases unmatched: 9. CDR3 size: 15 residues. Germline CDR1 reads SGHRS; CDR2 reads YFSETQ.

V usage is TRBV5-1 and J usage is TRBJ1-1; D gene unclear. V was trimmed by 4 bases and J by 1 base, leaving 8 bases between them. Germline loops: CDR1 SGHRS, CDR2 YFSETQ. CDR3 length: 13 amino acids. In DNA form, the CDR3 reads TGCGCCAGCAGCCTCCAACCGAACACTGAAGCTTTCTTT. It is translated as CASSLQPNTEAFF.

V gene TRBV5-1 combines with J gene TRBJ2-7, with TRBD2 as a possible D gene (6 bases). CDR3 length: 14 residues. Germline V gene sequence: CDR1 SGHRS, CDR2 YFSETQ. Trimming pared 1 base from V and 0 bases from J, leaving 8 bases between. The CDR3 DNA follows: TGCGCCAGCAGCTTGTTCGGGGGCTCCTACGAGCAGTACTTC. Its protein product is CASSLFGGSYEQYF.

The chain uses TRBV3-1 (or the pseudogene TRBV3-2) and TRBJ2-7; tentatively, D is TRBD1 (5 bases). The CDR3 spans 14 residues. Trimming pared 4 bases from V and 4 bases from J, leaving 14 bases between. Germline CDR1 LGHDT, CDR2 YNNKEL (reference sequence). CDR3 residues: CASSRSLGPYEQYF. The CDR3 DNA reads as TGTGCCAGCAGCCGAAGCCTGGGGCCGTACGAGCAGTACTTC.